Presented here are 8 T cell receptor beta chains from one specimen sequenced in a study of response to subunit inactivated influenza vaccine. MiXCR, run by TCRdb on the RT-PCR reads, gives a single entry per CDR3 protein. The sample holds roughly 700,000 distinct CDR3 sequences; approximately 14% are singletons and the top ten take 6% to 7%. Sample: PBMCs from blood, taken 14 to 15 days before vaccination. The receptors here all came from a middle-aged man who received an inactivated influenza vaccine.

The V and J genes are TRBV12-3 or TRBV12-4 and TRBJ1-2, with 8 bases fitting TRBD1. This CDR3 spans 15 amino acids. Trimming at V came to 5 bases and at J to 3 bases, leaving 8 bases not matched to a gene. The CDR3 loop is CASSHRDRRDYGYTF. The CDR3 nucleotides read TGTGCCAGCAGTCACCGGGACAGGCGGGACTATGGCTACACCTTC.

The chain joins TRBV6-2 or TRBV6-3 to TRBJ2-1, with 7 bases lining up with TRBD1. Germline V gives CDR1 MNHEY, CDR2 SVGEGT. The CDR3 totals 14 residues. With V trimmed by 2 bases and J by 4 bases, 2 bases remained unmatched. The CDR3 here is CASSYGTEYNEQFF. CDR3 nucleotides: TGTGCCAGCAGTTACGGGACAGAATACAATGAGCAGTTCTTC.

This clonotype was seen once. The chain links TRBV20-1 to TRBJ1-1, with 7 bases identical to TRBD1. Germline CDR1 DFQATT, CDR2 SNEGSKA (reference sequence). CDR3 size: 13 residues. Trimming cost V 0 bases and J 7 bases; bases outside gene matches: 5. The CDR3 region has the DNA TGCAGTGCTAGAGATGGTTCAGGGGGTGAAGCTTTCTTT. Its protein product is CSARDGSGGEAFF.

This clonotype was detected many times. This rearrangement joins TRBV4-2 to TRBJ1-1; D call uncertain. Germline CDR1 and CDR2: LGHNA and YNFKEQ. Trimming pared 0 bases from V and 7 bases from J, leaving 9 bases between. The CDR3 length is 13 residues. Here the CDR3 DNA reads TGTGCCAGCAGCCAAGAGTCACACAATGAAGCTTTCTTT. This encodes CASSQESHNEAFF.

This chain connects TRBV7-2 to TRBJ2-5; D perhaps matches TRBD2 (5 bases). This CDR3 contains 13 residues. V lost 5 bases, J lost 5 bases, and 12 bases lay in between. Germline V gives CDR1 SGHTA, CDR2 FQGNSA. CDR3 bases: TGTGCCAGCAGCGTTCGGACTTGGGAGACCCAGTACTTC. Translated, it gives CASSVRTWETQYF.

This clonotype was counted many times. The chain employs TRBV29-1 and TRBJ2-2; no firm D call. This CDR3 contains 12 residues. Per germline, CDR1 SQVTM and CDR2 ANQGSEA. Between the trimmed V and J ends, which lost 5 bases and 1 base, there was a span of 5 bases. The CDR3 nucleotides read TGCAGCGTTTCAGGGAACACCGGGGAGCTGTTTTTT. Protein product: CSVSGNTGELFF.

There are many counts of this clonotype. The chain carries TRBV29-1 and TRBJ2-2; the match to TRBD1 covers 9 bases. The CDR3 sequence is 12 residues long. Per the germline V gene, CDR1 is SQVTM and CDR2 is ANQGSEA. With 6 bases clipped from V and 6 bases from J, the junction kept 2 bases outside the gene matches. The CDR3 bases are TGCAGCGTAAACAGGGGGCCCGGGGAGCTGTTTTTT. It encodes CSVNRGPGELFF.

The gene calls are TRBV5-1 and TRBJ2-7, with TRBD1 matching over 7 bases. This CDR3 has 14 amino acids. V was clipped by 4 bases and J by 3 bases; unmatched bases: 7. Germline V gene data show CDR1 as SGHRS and CDR2 as YFSETQ. The CDR3 loop reads CASSTRDSRYEQYF. The CDR3 DNA follows: TGCGCCAGCAGCACCCGGGACAGCCGCTACGAGCAGTACTTC.